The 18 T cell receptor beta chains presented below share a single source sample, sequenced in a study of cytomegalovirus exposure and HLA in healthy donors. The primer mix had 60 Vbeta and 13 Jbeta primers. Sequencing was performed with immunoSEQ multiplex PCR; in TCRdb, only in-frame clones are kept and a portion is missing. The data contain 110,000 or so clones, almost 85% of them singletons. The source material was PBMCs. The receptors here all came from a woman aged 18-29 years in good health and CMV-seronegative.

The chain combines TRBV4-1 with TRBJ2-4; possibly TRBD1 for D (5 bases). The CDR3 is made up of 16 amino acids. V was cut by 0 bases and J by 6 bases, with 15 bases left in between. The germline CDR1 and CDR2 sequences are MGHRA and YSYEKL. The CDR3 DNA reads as TGCGCCAGCAGCCAAGATTGGGGCCCAGGCGGAAACATTCAGTACTTC. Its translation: CASSQDWGPGGNIQYF.

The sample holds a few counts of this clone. CDR3 sequence (DNA): TGTGCCAGCAGCTTCCCTAGACAGAGTGGGAACTATGGCTACACCTTC. Protein: CASSFPRQSGNYGYTF. V and J are TRBV5-6 and TRBJ1-2, with D possibly matching TRBD1 (5 bases). V gave up 2 bases and J gave up 2 bases, with 16 bases separating them. The CDR3 sequence is 16 residues long. Germline V gene lookup returns CDR1 SGHDT and CDR2 YYEEEE.

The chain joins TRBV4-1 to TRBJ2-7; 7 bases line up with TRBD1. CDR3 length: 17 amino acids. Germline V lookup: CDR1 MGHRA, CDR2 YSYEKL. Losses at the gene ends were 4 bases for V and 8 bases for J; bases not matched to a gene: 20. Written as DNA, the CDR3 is TGCGCCAGCAGCCGATTAGGGTGGGACAGTGGACTGGAGCAGCAGTACTTC. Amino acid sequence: CASSRLGWDSGLEQQYF.

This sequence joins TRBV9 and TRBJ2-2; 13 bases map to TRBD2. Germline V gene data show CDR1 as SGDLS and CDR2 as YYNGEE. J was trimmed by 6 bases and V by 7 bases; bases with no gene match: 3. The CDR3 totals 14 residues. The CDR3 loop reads CASRTSGSSGELFF. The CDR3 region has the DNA TGTGCCAGCCGGACTAGCGGGAGCTCCGGGGAGCTGTTTTTT.

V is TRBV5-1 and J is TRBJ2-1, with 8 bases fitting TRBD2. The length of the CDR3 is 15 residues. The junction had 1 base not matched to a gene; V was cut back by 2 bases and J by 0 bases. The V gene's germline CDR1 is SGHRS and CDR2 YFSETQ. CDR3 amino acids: CASSLAGASYNEQFF. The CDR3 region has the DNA TGCGCCAGCAGCTTAGCGGGGGCCTCCTACAATGAGCAGTTCTTC.

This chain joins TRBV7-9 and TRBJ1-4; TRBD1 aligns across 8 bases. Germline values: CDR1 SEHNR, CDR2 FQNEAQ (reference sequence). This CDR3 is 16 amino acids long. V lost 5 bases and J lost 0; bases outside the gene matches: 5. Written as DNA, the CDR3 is TGTGCCAGCAGCCCGGGACAGGTCACAACTAATGAAAAACTGTTTTTT. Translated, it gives CASSPGQVTTNEKLFF.

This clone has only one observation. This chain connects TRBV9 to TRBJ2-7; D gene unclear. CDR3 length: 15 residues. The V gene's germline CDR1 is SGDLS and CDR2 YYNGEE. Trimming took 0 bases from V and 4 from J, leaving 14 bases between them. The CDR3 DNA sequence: TGTGCCAGCAGCGTAGGGTCTAGTCCCGGGTACGAGCAGTACTTC. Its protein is CASSVGSSPGYEQYF.

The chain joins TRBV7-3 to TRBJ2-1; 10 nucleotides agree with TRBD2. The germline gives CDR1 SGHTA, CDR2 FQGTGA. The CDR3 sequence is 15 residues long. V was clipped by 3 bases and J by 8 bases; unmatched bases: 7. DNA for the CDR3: TGTGCCAGCAGCTTGGGGGCTAGCGGGGGTTATGAGCAGTTCTTC. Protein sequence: CASSLGASGGYEQFF.

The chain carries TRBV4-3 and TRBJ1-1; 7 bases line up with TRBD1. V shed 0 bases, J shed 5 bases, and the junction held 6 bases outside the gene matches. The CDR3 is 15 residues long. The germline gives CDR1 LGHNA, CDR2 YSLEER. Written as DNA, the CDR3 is TGCGCCAGCAGCCAAGATCGACAGGGTCTTACTGAAGCTTTCTTT. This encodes CASSQDRQGLTEAFF.

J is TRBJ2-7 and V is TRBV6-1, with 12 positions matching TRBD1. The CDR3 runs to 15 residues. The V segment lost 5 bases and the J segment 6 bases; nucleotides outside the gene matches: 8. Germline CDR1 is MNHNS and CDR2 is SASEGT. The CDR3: CASSSRDRGPVEQYF. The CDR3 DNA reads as TGTGCCAGCAGTAGCCGGGACAGGGGGCCGGTCGAGCAGTACTTC.

The CDR3, as DNA: TGTGCCAGCAGCTTAGCAAGAGGCGAGCAGTTCTTC. Translation: CASSLARGEQFF. The chain combines TRBV7-2 with TRBJ2-1; D gene ambiguous. Germline V lookup: CDR1 SGHTA, CDR2 FQGNSA. The germline V and J ends were trimmed by 0 bases and 10 bases, with 7 bases remaining between them. CDR3 length: 12 residues.

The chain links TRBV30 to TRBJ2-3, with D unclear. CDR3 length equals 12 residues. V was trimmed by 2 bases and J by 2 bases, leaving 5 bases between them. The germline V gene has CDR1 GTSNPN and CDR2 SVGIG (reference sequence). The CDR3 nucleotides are TGTGCCTGGAGTTACATCACAGATACGCAGTATTTT. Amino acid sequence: CAWSYITDTQYF.

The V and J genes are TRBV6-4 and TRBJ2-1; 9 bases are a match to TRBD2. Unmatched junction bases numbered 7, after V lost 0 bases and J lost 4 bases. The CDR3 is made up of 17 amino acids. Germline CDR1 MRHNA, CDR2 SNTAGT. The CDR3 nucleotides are TGTGCCAGCAGTGACTCCGTCGGAGCGGGGGGTTACAATGAGCAGTTCTTC. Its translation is CASSDSVGAGGYNEQFF.

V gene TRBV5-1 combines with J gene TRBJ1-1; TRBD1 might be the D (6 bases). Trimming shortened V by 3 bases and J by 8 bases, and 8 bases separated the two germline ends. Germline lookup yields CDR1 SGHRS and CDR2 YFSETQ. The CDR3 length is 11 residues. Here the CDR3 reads CASSWGTEAFF. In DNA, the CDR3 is TGCGCCAGCAGCTGGGGGACAGAAGCTTTCTTT.

DNA for the CDR3: TGTGCCAGCACGGGAGACAGGGACCAAGACGGCTACACCTTC. Amino acids: CASTGDRDQDGYTF. V gene TRBV2 combines with J gene TRBJ1-2, with TRBD1 identical over 7 bases. CDR3 size: 14 residues. V gave up 7 bases and J gave up 8 bases; unmatched junction bases: 13. Germline values: CDR1 SNHLY, CDR2 FYNNEI.

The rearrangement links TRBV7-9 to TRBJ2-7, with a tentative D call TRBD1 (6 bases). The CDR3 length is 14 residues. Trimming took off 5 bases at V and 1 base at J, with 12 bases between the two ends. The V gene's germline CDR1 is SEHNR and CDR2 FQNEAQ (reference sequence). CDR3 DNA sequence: TGTGCCAGCAGCACCCAACAGGGTTCCTACGAGCAGTACTTC. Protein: CASSTQQGSYEQYF. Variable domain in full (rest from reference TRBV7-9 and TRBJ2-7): DTGVSQNPRHKITKRGQNVTFRCDPISEHNRLYWYRQTLGQGPEFLTYFQNEAQLEKSRLLSDRFSAERPKGSFSTLEIQRTEQGDSAMYLCASSTQQGSYEQYFGPGTRLTVT.

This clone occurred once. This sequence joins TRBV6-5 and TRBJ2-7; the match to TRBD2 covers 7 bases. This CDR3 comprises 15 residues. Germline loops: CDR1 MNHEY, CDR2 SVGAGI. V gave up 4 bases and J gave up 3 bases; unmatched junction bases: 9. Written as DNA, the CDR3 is TGTGCCAGCAGTTCCCACGGGGAGGGCATCTACGAGCAGTACTTC. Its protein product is CASSSHGEGIYEQYF.

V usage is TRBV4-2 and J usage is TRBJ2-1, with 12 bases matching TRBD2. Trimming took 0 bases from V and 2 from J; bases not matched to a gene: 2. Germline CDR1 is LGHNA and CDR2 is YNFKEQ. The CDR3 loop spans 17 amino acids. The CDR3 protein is CASSQELAGGPYNEQFF. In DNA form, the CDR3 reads TGTGCCAGCAGCCAAGAGCTAGCGGGAGGGCCCTACAATGAGCAGTTCTTC.